Presented here are 3 T cell receptor beta chains from one specimen sequenced in a study of identical twins. MiXCR, applied by TCRdb to the 5' RACE reads, yields one record per CDR3 protein. The table has approximately 470,000 distinct CDR3 sequences, 13% to 15% seen once; the top ten hold 0.5% to 0.65%. These data are also associated with another study on yellow fever vaccine responses in identical twins.

The sample consisted of CD4+ T cells sorted from blood. The receptor source for this set is a woman in her late teens or twenties in good health.

This clonotype was recorded a few times. V gene TRBV10-3 combines with J gene TRBJ2-3, with D unresolved. Trimming took 0 bases from V and 2 from J, leaving 6 bases between them. Germline assignment: CDR1 ENHRY and CDR2 SYGVKD. The CDR3 is 14 amino acids. The CDR3 loop is CAISESTATDTQYF. The CDR3 bases are TGTGCCATCAGTGAGTCCACAGCCACAGATACGCAGTATTTT.

The chain recombines TRBV2 with TRBJ2-1; D unresolved. The V and J ends lost 6 bases and 5 bases respectively, with 2 bases between them. The CDR3 length is 10 residues. CDR1 is SNHLY and CDR2 is FYNNEI in the germline V gene. CDR3 protein: CASRDNEQFF. The CDR3 DNA sequence: TGTGCCAGCAGGGACAATGAGCAGTTCTTC.

This clonotype was detected once. The J gene is TRBJ2-7, the V gene TRBV20-1; tentative D call: TRBD1 (6 bases). Looked up from germline, CDR1 is DFQATT and CDR2 is SNEGSKA (reference sequence). The CDR3 length is 15 residues. V was clipped by 3 bases and J by 0 bases, with 15 bases between them. The chain's CDR3 is CSARGAQVSSYEQYF. The CDR3 DNA reads TGCAGTGCTAGGGGGGCCCAGGTGAGCTCCTACGAGCAGTACTTC.